The sample holds one count of the clone carrying this TCR beta chain. Its specificity is not known. Germline assignment: CDR1 SGHAT and CDR2 FQDESV (reference sequence). V was trimmed by 4 bases and J by 0 bases, leaving 11 bases between them. The CDR3 sequence is 15 residues long. This sample is part of a study of cytomegalovirus exposure and HLA in healthy donors. Study information: The roughly 110 validation repertoires were produced on the same platform as the 700 or so repertoires of the first cohort. This was reported in a later analysis. Notes on the study in general: A subsequent analysis found that TCR clusters from the first cohort also tended to co-occur in the 110 or so validation repertoires, with about 95% of cluster scores above 0. The classifier reportedly diagnosed cytomegalovirus status with high sensitivity and specificity. The authors listed 150 to 200 TCR beta chains as cytomegalovirus-associated.

Clones were sequenced by immunoSEQ multiplex PCR, and TCRdb holds only the in-frame ones, with some missing. This table holds 130,000 or so clones, about nine tenths found once. This receptor was identified in a man aged 30 to 45 in good health and CMV-seronegative. The sample consisted of PBMCs. This chain joins TRBV11-1 and TRBJ2-3, with a possible D match to TRBD2 (5 bases). DNA for the CDR3: TGTGCCAGCAGCTCGGCGGGCGCCAGCACAGATACGCAGTATTTT. Its protein is CASSSAGASTDTQYF.